Shown below are 11 T cell receptor beta chains from a single sample sequenced in a study of PD-L1 blockade in urothelial cancer. This table comes from immunoSEQ multiplex PCR, and its TCRdb copy is limited to in-frame clones, with some not included. This table has about 84,000 clones, roughly 87% appearing once. Sequences were derived from PBMCs, sampled around atezolizumab (anti-PD-L1) treatment. Source of these receptors: a man in his 70s with urothelial cancer.

This chain links TRBV27 with TRBJ1-2, with 10 bases identical to TRBD1. The CDR3 length is 11 residues. The germline V gene encodes CDR1 MNHEY and CDR2 SMNVEV (reference sequence). The CDR3 loop is CATGQGYGYTF. CDR3 DNA sequence: TGTGCTACGGGACAGGGGTATGGCTACACCTTC.

A few counts support this clone. The chain uses TRBV10-3 and TRBJ2-7; 8 positions agree with TRBD1. V was clipped by 11 bases and J by 2 bases; unmatched bases: 14. The CDR3 is 15 amino acids. Looked up from germline, CDR1 is ENHRY and CDR2 is SYGVKD. CDR3 in DNA: TGTGCCTCACGGGACAGGTCAGTTAATCCCTACGAGCAGTACTTC. Its translation is CASRDRSVNPYEQYF.

J is TRBJ1-1 and V is TRBV15, with TRBD1 matching 10 bases. The V gene's germline CDR1 is LNHNV and CDR2 YYDKDF (reference sequence). CDR3 length equals 18 residues. The trim removed 0 bases at V and 0 bases at J, leaving 7 bases unmatched. CDR3 region: CATSRDGTGDGVNTEAFF. CDR3 nucleotides: TGTGCCACCAGCAGAGATGGGACAGGGGACGGGGTGAACACTGAAGCTTTCTTT.

This chain uses TRBV7-4 with TRBJ2-3; 10 bases map to TRBD2. CDR3 length equals 17 residues. CDR1 and CDR2 (germline): SGHVT, SQSDAQ. Trimming removed 4 bases from V and 6 bases from J; junction bases left unmatched: 13. The CDR3 sequence: CASSSGLAIILWDTQYF. The CDR3 DNA follows: TGTGCCAGCAGCTCGGGACTAGCGATAATACTGTGGGATACGCAGTATTTT.

This chain connects TRBV6-6 to TRBJ2-3; unclear D gene. The V end was cut by 5 bases, the J end by 6 bases, with 12 bases between. CDR1 and CDR2 from the germline V gene are MNHNY and SVGAGI (reference sequence). CDR3 length: 13 residues. As DNA, the CDR3 is TGTGCCAGCAGTCCATCTTACACGGATACGCAGTATTTT. Residues: CASSPSYTDTQYF.

The J gene is TRBJ1-4, the V gene TRBV5-5; 7 bases match TRBD1. The CDR3 is 15 amino acids. V trimming: 3 bases; J trimming: 0 bases; junction bases outside the gene matches: 2. Germline V gene lookup returns CDR1 SGHKS and CDR2 YYEKEE (reference sequence). The CDR3 region is CASSSGTATNEKLFF. CDR3 DNA: TGTGCCAGCAGCTCCGGGACAGCAACTAATGAAAAACTGTTTTTT.

This sequence joins TRBV7-9 and TRBJ2-1; D remains unclear. Trimming stripped 1 base from V and 7 bases from J, with 5 bases between. This CDR3 has 12 residues. Germline-derived CDR1 and CDR2 are SEHNR and FQNEAQ (reference sequence). CDR3 nucleotide sequence: TGTGCCAGCAGCTTAGACCTAAATGAGCAGTTCTTC. It encodes CASSLDLNEQFF.

This clone was seen only once. V usage is TRBV28 and J usage is TRBJ2-5, with 9 bases fitting TRBD1. CDR1 MDHEN and CDR2 SYDVKM come from the germline V gene. J was trimmed by 2 bases and V by 7 bases; bases with no gene match: 5. This CDR3 is 14 amino acids long. The DNA of the CDR3 is TGTGCCAGCACCTGGACAGGGGCTCAAGAGACCCAGTACTTC. Encoded protein: CASTWTGAQETQYF.

This chain uses TRBV7-9 with TRBJ2-1, with 7 bases fitting TRBD2. The germline CDR1 and CDR2 sequences are SEHNR and FQNEAQ (reference sequence). J lost 0 bases, V lost 5 bases, and 16 bases had no gene match. This CDR3 is built from 19 residues. The CDR3 bases are TGTGCCAGCAGCCCCTGGGAGGGGACGGGCCTATTCTCCTACAATGAGCAGTTCTTC. It is translated as CASSPWEGTGLFSYNEQFF.

The chain has TRBV5-1 and TRBJ2-3; 8 bases align to TRBD1. The CDR3 contains 15 residues. The germline CDR1 and CDR2 sequences are SGHRS and YFSETQ. V lost 2 bases and J lost 4; bases outside the gene matches: 6. CDR3 amino acids: CASSFGQGASDTQYF. The CDR3 DNA sequence: TGCGCCAGCAGCTTTGGGCAGGGGGCATCAGATACGCAGTATTTT.

This chain uses TRBV11-2 with TRBJ1-2, with a tentative D call TRBD1 (6 bases). The CDR3 runs to 14 residues. V was clipped by 1 base and J by 8 bases, with 14 bases between them. CDR1 is SGHAT and CDR2 is FQNNGV in the germline V gene. DNA for the CDR3: TGTGCCAGCAGCTTAGCCGGGGCAGGGGAGGGCTACACCTTC. The encoded protein is CASSLAGAGEGYTF.